The rows below give T cell receptor beta chains drawn from one sample of a study of blood T cell repertoires in COVID-19. The assay was immunoSEQ multiplex PCR, and TCRdb's table has in-frame clones only and misses some. The sample holds 93,000 or so clones, approximately 87% seen once. Material for sequencing was peripheral blood. The origin of the receptors is a human donor in a cohort sampled during active or convalescent COVID-19. Both conserved end residues are part of each CDR3. Fields, in order: V gene, J gene, clone size, D gene, CDR3 protein, CDR3 DNA. A D gene is named only where the DNA matches it firmly. Only part of the rows carry a size: once, few, many, or a class if the clone is expanded.

v_call: TRBV10-3; j_call: TRBJ2-7; clone_size: NA; d_call: NA; cdr3_aa: CAISQGGFSEQYF; cdr3_nt: TGTGCCATCAGCCAGGGAGGCTTCTCCGAGCAGTACTTC
v_call: TRBV27; j_call: TRBJ2-5; clone_size: NA; d_call: TRBD2; cdr3_aa: CASSLAFRSGGRGGTQYF; cdr3_nt: TGTGCCAGCAGTCTTGCATTTCGAAGCGGGGGTAGGGGGGGGACCCAGTACTTC
v_call: TRBV12-3/TRBV12-4; j_call: TRBJ1-5; clone_size: NA; d_call: TRBD1; cdr3_aa: CASSQTGSQPQHF; cdr3_nt: TGTGCCAGCAGCCAGACAGGGTCCCAGCCCCAGCATTTT
v_call: TRBV6-5; j_call: TRBJ2-5; clone_size: NA; d_call: NA; cdr3_aa: CASSPRETQYF; cdr3_nt: TGTGCCAGCAGTCCCCGGGAGACCCAGTACTTC
v_call: TRBV7-9; j_call: TRBJ1-3; clone_size: NA; d_call: NA; cdr3_aa: CASSPLADIGNTIYF; cdr3_nt: TGTGCCAGCAGCCCCCTGGCGGACATCGGAAACACCATATATTTT
v_call: TRBV25-1; j_call: TRBJ1-5; clone_size: NA; d_call: NA; cdr3_aa: CASSEFGSHQPQHF; cdr3_nt: TGTGCCAGCAGTGAATTTGGGAGTCATCAGCCCCAGCATTTT
v_call: TRBV5-1; j_call: TRBJ2-3; clone_size: NA; d_call: NA; cdr3_aa: CASSVTGFDTDTQYF; cdr3_nt: TGCGCCAGCAGCGTCACAGGGTTTGACACAGATACGCAGTATTTT
v_call: TRBV11-3; j_call: TRBJ2-1; clone_size: NA; d_call: TRBD1; cdr3_aa: CASSEGQGTYNEQFF; cdr3_nt: TGTGCCAGCAGCGAAGGACAGGGGACCTACAATGAGCAGTTCTTC
v_call: TRBV5-1; j_call: TRBJ2-1; clone_size: NA; d_call: NA; cdr3_aa: CASSRGQHSSYNEQFF; cdr3_nt: TGCGCCAGCAGTCGAGGTCAGCATAGCTCCTACAATGAGCAGTTCTTC
v_call: TRBV7-3; j_call: TRBJ2-2; clone_size: NA; d_call: NA; cdr3_aa: CASSLSRSSGELFF; cdr3_nt: TGTGCCAGCAGCTTAAGCAGATCCTCCGGGGAGCTGTTTTTT
v_call: TRBV12-3/TRBV12-4; j_call: TRBJ2-7; clone_size: NA; d_call: TRBD1; cdr3_aa: CASRRQGAEQYF; cdr3_nt: TGTGCCAGCAGGAGACAGGGAGCCGAGCAGTACTTC
v_call: TRBV10-3; j_call: TRBJ1-2; clone_size: NA; d_call: NA; cdr3_aa: CAITTGLGYTF; cdr3_nt: TGTGCCATCACTACAGGTCTTGGCTACACCTTC
v_call: TRBV5-4; j_call: TRBJ1-6; clone_size: NA; d_call: TRBD1; cdr3_aa: CASRAQGAESPLHF; cdr3_nt: TGTGCCAGCAGGGCACAGGGGGCCGAATCACCCCTCCACTTT
v_call: TRBV4-3; j_call: TRBJ1-2; clone_size: NA; d_call: TRBD1; cdr3_aa: CASSQSGRDRRYGYTF; cdr3_nt: TGCGCCAGCAGCCAGAGTGGCCGGGACAGGAGATATGGCTACACCTTC
v_call: TRBV12-3/TRBV12-4; j_call: TRBJ1-2; clone_size: NA; d_call: NA; cdr3_aa: CASSFLPGYGYTF; cdr3_nt: TGTGCCAGCAGTTTTTTGCCAGGGTACGGCTACACCTTC
v_call: TRBV24-1; j_call: TRBJ2-7; clone_size: NA; d_call: TRBD2; cdr3_aa: CATSDPSGAHEQYF; cdr3_nt: TGTGCCACCAGTGACCCTAGCGGGGCCCACGAGCAGTACTTC
v_call: TRBV6-2/TRBV6-3; j_call: TRBJ2-2; clone_size: NA; d_call: TRBD1; cdr3_aa: CASSLVGQGNGELFF; cdr3_nt: TGTGCCAGCAGCCTAGTCGGACAGGGGAACGGGGAGCTGTTTTTT
v_call: TRBV9; j_call: TRBJ1-2; clone_size: NA; d_call: NA; cdr3_aa: CASTAGGSGYTF; cdr3_nt: TGTGCCAGCACTGCAGGAGGGTCGGGCTACACCTTC
v_call: TRBV7-3; j_call: TRBJ2-3; clone_size: NA; d_call: NA; cdr3_aa: CASSWAGASTDTQYF; cdr3_nt: TGTGCCAGCAGCTGGGCAGGGGCTAGCACAGATACGCAGTATTTT
v_call: TRBV6-5; j_call: TRBJ1-2; clone_size: NA; d_call: NA; cdr3_aa: CASNIPLYGYTF; cdr3_nt: TGTGCCAGCAACATTCCCCTCTATGGCTACACCTTC
v_call: TRBV6-5; j_call: TRBJ2-1; clone_size: few; d_call: NA; cdr3_aa: CASRPWVEEEQFF; cdr3_nt: TGTGCCAGCAGACCCTGGGTAGAGGAAGAGCAGTTCTTC
v_call: TRBV19; j_call: TRBJ1-5; clone_size: once; d_call: NA; cdr3_aa: CASSEGSGNQPQHF; cdr3_nt: TGTGCCAGTAGTGAGGGTTCAGGCAATCAGCCCCAGCATTTT
v_call: TRBV12-3/TRBV12-4; j_call: TRBJ2-1; clone_size: NA; d_call: NA; cdr3_aa: CASSLYNEQFF; cdr3_nt: TGTGCCAGCAGCCTTTACAATGAGCAGTTCTTC
v_call: TRBV27; j_call: TRBJ1-5; clone_size: NA; d_call: NA; cdr3_aa: CASSETGTHQPQHF; cdr3_nt: TGTGCCAGCAGCGAAACAGGGACCCATCAGCCCCAGCATTTT
v_call: TRBV5-5; j_call: TRBJ2-5; clone_size: NA; d_call: NA; cdr3_aa: CASSSWDIQETQYF; cdr3_nt: TGTGCCAGCAGCTCATGGGACATACAAGAGACCCAGTACTTC
v_call: TRBV2; j_call: TRBJ1-4; clone_size: NA; d_call: NA; cdr3_aa: CASSEDRINEKLFF; cdr3_nt: TGTGCCAGCAGTGAGGACAGAATTAATGAAAAACTGTTTTTT
v_call: TRBV5-1; j_call: TRBJ1-3; clone_size: NA; d_call: TRBD1; cdr3_aa: CASSSNPDRGRRNTIYF; cdr3_nt: TGCGCCAGCAGCTCCAACCCTGACAGGGGGCGAAGGAACACCATATATTTT
v_call: TRBV7-2; j_call: TRBJ1-4; clone_size: NA; d_call: NA; cdr3_aa: CASSLVGGEKLFF; cdr3_nt: TGTGCCAGCAGCTTAGTAGGGGGTGAAAAACTGTTTTTT
v_call: TRBV18; j_call: TRBJ1-2; clone_size: NA; d_call: TRBD1; cdr3_aa: CASSPGQGAYGYTF; cdr3_nt: TGTGCCAGCTCACCGGGACAGGGTGCCTATGGCTACACCTTC
v_call: TRBV3-1/TRBV3-2; j_call: TRBJ2-1; clone_size: NA; d_call: TRBD2; cdr3_aa: CASSAWTSGDRNEQFF; cdr3_nt: TGTGCCAGCAGCGCCTGGACTAGCGGGGATCGCAATGAGCAGTTCTTC
v_call: TRBV6-6; j_call: TRBJ2-7; clone_size: NA; d_call: NA; cdr3_aa: CASSYSSEQYF; cdr3_nt: TGTGCCAGCAGTTACTCGAGCGAGCAGTACTTC
v_call: TRBV6-5; j_call: TRBJ1-2; clone_size: few; d_call: TRBD1; cdr3_aa: CASSSQGAGYGYTF; cdr3_nt: TGTGCCAGCAGTTCGCAGGGGGCGGGCTATGGCTACACCTTC
v_call: TRBV6-5; j_call: TRBJ1-6; clone_size: few; d_call: TRBD1; cdr3_aa: CASSRTGDHSPLHF; cdr3_nt: TGTGCCAGCAGTCGCACAGGGGATCATTCACCCCTCCACTTT
v_call: TRBV11-3; j_call: TRBJ2-1; clone_size: NA; d_call: TRBD2; cdr3_aa: CASSPWTSGSSYNEQFF; cdr3_nt: TGTGCCAGCAGCCCCTGGACTAGCGGTAGCTCCTACAATGAGCAGTTCTTC
v_call: TRBV5-5; j_call: TRBJ1-5; clone_size: NA; d_call: NA; cdr3_aa: CASSLLPPGGPQHF; cdr3_nt: TGTGCCAGCAGCTTGTTGCCCCCAGGAGGGCCCCAGCATTTT
v_call: TRBV28; j_call: TRBJ2-3; clone_size: NA; d_call: TRBD2; cdr3_aa: CASSWGLAGGPSTDTQYF; cdr3_nt: TGTGCCAGCAGTTGGGGACTAGCGGGGGGGCCTTCCACAGATACGCAGTATTTT
v_call: TRBV18; j_call: TRBJ2-5; clone_size: NA; d_call: TRBD1; cdr3_aa: CASSPSPGTGVDSQETQYF; cdr3_nt: TGTGCCAGCTCACCATCGCCGGGGACAGGGGTGGATAGCCAAGAGACCCAGTACTTC
v_call: TRBV2; j_call: TRBJ1-5; clone_size: NA; d_call: TRBD1; cdr3_aa: CASHRGDNQPQHF; cdr3_nt: TGTGCCAGCCACAGGGGTGACAATCAGCCCCAGCATTTT
v_call: TRBV7-2; j_call: TRBJ1-3; clone_size: NA; d_call: NA; cdr3_aa: CASSLEGGLSGNTIYF; cdr3_nt: TGTGCCAGCAGCTTAGAGGGCGGACTCTCTGGAAACACCATATATTTT